This T cell receptor (beta chain) derives from a study of shared clonotypes between healthy human individuals. On this clone itself: What it binds is unknown.

CD8 cells regarded as naive lacked CD45RO, were positively chosen for CCR7, and omitted terminally differentiated effector memory CD45RA+ cells. For each subset, genomic DNA was distributed in equal portions over several immunoSEQ plates. Sequencing was performed with immunoSEQ multiplex PCR; in TCRdb, only in-frame clones are kept and a portion is missing. The data contain about 2.1 million clones, around 93% of them singletons. Overall study results and limits: Among donors, clonotype sharing was expected to be affected by sequencing depth. Generally, estimated richness proved larger in naive subsets than it did in memory subsets.

The receptor was derived from a man between 18 and 29 years old in good health. Some clones in this sample may be carry-over from other donors' samples. Specimen: naive CD8+ T cells from PBMCs.

CDR3 nucleotides: TGTGCCAGCAGCCTAGATCGTAGGACCGGGGAGCTGTTTTTT. Translated, it gives CASSLDRRTGELFF. V is TRBV7-9 and J is TRBJ2-2; D remains ambiguous. The CDR3 extends over 14 amino acids. V lost 5 bases, J lost 5 bases, and 12 bases lay in between. Per the germline V gene, CDR1 is SEHNR and CDR2 is FQNEAQ (reference sequence). Full variable domain (missing parts from reference TRBV7-9 and TRBJ2-2): DTGVSQNPRHKITKRGQNVTFRCDPISEHNRLYWYRQTLGQGPEFLTYFQNEAQLEKSRLLSDRFSAERPKGSFSTLEIQRTEQGDSAMYLCASSLDRRTGELFFGEGSRLTVL.